This T cell receptor beta chain appears in the sequencing data of a study of cytomegalovirus exposure and HLA in healthy donors. Study-wide results and caveats: A few V segments could not be told apart, such as TRBV6-2 and TRBV6-3, and were left out.

This clone was detected a few times. The target antigen is unknown. This PCR relied on a set of 60 Vbeta primers and 13 Jbeta primers. Sequenced by immunoSEQ multiplex PCR; TCRdb stores in-frame clones only, minus some. The sample holds some 130,000 clones, about 80% seen once. The ends lost 3 bases at V and 4 bases at J; junction bases unmatched: 8. Per the germline V gene, CDR1 is SGHVS and CDR2 is FNYEAQ. The CDR3 is made up of 15 amino acids. The sequencing input was PBMCs. This TCR was recovered from a man aged 25 to 45 in good health and CMV-seronegative. The chain combines TRBV7-6 with TRBJ2-7; 8 nucleotides align to TRBD2. CDR3 coding DNA: TGTGCCAGCAGCTTTTCAGCGGGAGTATGGTACGAGCAGTACTTC. It specifies CASSFSAGVWYEQYF. The full variable domain, in which reference TRBV7-6 and TRBJ2-7 provide the parts outside the CDR3, is GAGVSQSPRYKVTKRGQDVALRCDPISGHVSLYWYRQALGQGPEFLTYFNYEAQQDKSGLPNDRFSAERPEGSISTLTIQRTEQRDSAMYRCASSFSAGVWYEQYFGPGTRLTVT.